This T cell receptor (beta chain) appears in the sequencing data of a study of T cell responses to AZD1222 COVID-19 vaccine. The CDR3 sequence is 16 residues long. After removal of 3 bases from V and 0 bases from J, the junction contained 5 bases not matched to a gene. Germline loops: CDR1 KGHSH, CDR2 LQKENI. Profiling relied on immunoSEQ multiplex PCR, and the TCRdb table lists in-frame clones only, not all of them. There are about 210,000 clones in the sample; almost 95% occur only once, and approximately 1.5% lies in the top ten. Points on this clone: Its antigen is as yet unknown.

Study-wide findings and caveats: Sampling that yielded the repertoires occurred only after the peak T cell response. Just a handful of people given AZD1222 tested seropositive at baseline. Reports indicate that nearly half of spike-specific TCRs are directed at unmutated variant regions. Donors, mostly white British, included more females; clonal diversity was possibly underestimated.

The receptor was derived from an adult in good health. The source material was peripheral blood, sampled on day 0 of AZD1222 vaccination. The J gene is TRBJ1-5, the V gene TRBV18; TRBD1 aligns across 7 bases. The CDR3 sequence: CASSPPRGNSNQPQHF. CDR3 DNA: TGTGCCAGCTCACCCCCCAGGGGGAATAGCAATCAGCCCCAGCATTTT.